This record concerns one T cell receptor (beta chain) sequence. This clone was recorded a few times. It lacks a known antigen. No base quality information exists; no much larger clone differs at one position. Its CDR3 holds 17 amino acids, cysteine through phenylalanine. The kept DNA is CDR3 alone, 51 bases in frame from the first base. V lost 1 base and J lost 9 bases; the stretch between them is 23 bases long. The germline V gene encodes CDR1 SEHNR and CDR2 FQNEAQ (reference sequence). The data are from a study of cytomegalovirus exposure and HLA in healthy donors (dated by TCRdb to about 2017). With regard to the full study: An earlier analysis of several hundred of the donors reported approximately 270 Gb of sequence data and about 100 million unique TCR beta sequences from about 179 million T cells. An earlier analysis of around 580 of the donors used high-throughput TCR beta sequencing to judge whether each TCR beta V gene segment behaved as functional or pseudogenic. Genome-wide SNP genotypes for about 55% of the roughly 670 donors were used in a later genetic analysis, which treated that subset as a discovery cohort. An early release that covered some 640 HLA-typed donors contained approximately 290 gigabases of sequencing data and 70 million to 100 million unique TCR sequences. Rather than using new phenotypic data, the later analysis identified candidate immune exposures from TCR beta sequences and from how often those sequences occurred across donors. Class I and class II HLA loci were covered by the typing at four-digit resolution. All discovery cohort repertoires had been generated on a single sequencing platform. A separate validation cohort of roughly 120 different subjects was used in addition to the approximately 700-subject first cohort. Donor age, sex, ethnicity and CMV serostatus were compiled together with the repertoire data. The study aimed to test whether cataloging public T cell receptors could reveal signatures of past pathogen exposure. A few DR-DQ haplotypes were handled as single units for association and clustering because linkage in the cohort was strong. Among some 410 genotyped donors of the cohort, an average of roughly 240,000 unique TCR beta nucleotide sequences were sequenced per donor, 15% to 20% of them non-productive. A later analysis re-analyzed previously published TCR beta repertoires from 500 to 700 donors and added high-resolution HLA genotyping to study TCR occurrence patterns. The number of typed donors differed by locus: about 620-640 for A, B, C, DRB1 and DQB1; about 520 for DQA1; approximately 610 for DPA1; and roughly 450 for DPB1. The study used immunosequencing to profile the T cell repertoires of 666 subjects and linked those repertoires to cytomegalovirus serostatus. High-throughput TCR immunosequencing, statistical association of individual TCRs with disease status, and machine learning were combined to predict cytomegalovirus infection status. Of the roughly 400 genotyped donors, over 70% fell in the genetic ancestry cluster associated with self-reported Caucasian donors.

The library was obtained by the immunoSEQ multiplex PCR assay. For the multiplex PCR, a mixture combining 60 forward primers for TCR Vbeta segments and 13 reverse primers for TCR Jbeta segments was used. A multiplex PCR assay on genomic DNA amplified the CDR3 region of rearranged TCR beta genes. Amplified TCR beta libraries were sequenced as 87-base-pair reads on the Illumina HiSeq System. On the authors' methods: Across the 500 to 850 repertoires, a later analysis counted about 81 million unique TCR beta chains, roughly 11 million of which were shared by at least two donors. Raw reads were error-corrected and collapsed into unique sequences by a nearest-neighbor algorithm in which closely related sequences were merged to remove PCR and sequencing errors. CDR3 sequences were aligned to IMGT reference sequences to assign V, D and J gene segments. For a sequence to be retained, at least a six-nucleotide match to both a V gene segment and a J gene segment was required. Rearrangements were classified as productive when the CDR3 lacked stop codons and remained in frame with V and J, and all other rearrangements were classified as non-productive. CDR3 was defined by IMGT convention, running from the second conserved V-encoded cysteine to the conserved J-encoded phenylalanine. The earlier analysis of 450 to 750 of the donors excluded any sequence lacking an unambiguous match to a single V gene segment. An earlier analysis of 587 of the donors classified V segments as functional when productive rearrangements were above 56.7% and as segregating when the standard deviation between donors was above 5%. A statistical classification framework was built to diagnose cytomegalovirus status from the catalog of TCR beta chain sequences. V and J gene assignment, in a later analysis, came from comparing TCR nucleotide sequences with IMGT/GENE-DB human TR gene sequences. Using the TCRdist pipeline, a later analysis assigned CDR3 sequences along with most-parsimonious VDJ recombination scenarios. In a later analysis, each TCR beta chain was defined by its CDR3 amino acid sequence together with its V-gene family, and reads without a unique V-gene family were excluded. As a way to deal with suspected cross-contamination and a sequencing artifact, a later analysis dropped roughly 600 nucleotide sequences that were highly shared and had low generation probability. A later analysis calculated a clonal expansion index for each public chain from normalized within-repertoire ranks of inferred template counts. Generation probabilities in a later analysis came from a VDJ recombination model fitted to out-of-frame rearrangements, and those results were checked against IGoR. Hypergeometric tests were used in a later analysis to score TCR-TCR, TCR-HLA and TCR-CMV co-occurrence, with a repertoire-size bias correction applied to the TCR pairs. In a later analysis, false discovery rates were estimated by permuting HLA or CMV assignments 20 times. A later analysis grouped co-occurring TCRs with DBSCAN, adding TCRdist sequence similarity when clustering within HLA-allele-positive subsets. Repertoires with fewer than 30,000 or more than 120,000 public chains, plus five repertoires with anomalous nucleotide sharing, were excluded from co-occurrence clustering. This is the immuneACCESS table as TCRdb keeps it, with only in-frame sequences that have V and J called. A part of the clones is gone; compared with another copy, unresolved V genes explain less than half, and the rest is unexplained. That table supplies the V and J calls and clone size; D and trimming were determined from the DNA. This sample is represented by roughly 150,000 clones; approximately 80% of them were singletons. The ten top clones hold 2% to 2.5% of the sample.

Broad study findings and their caveats: Because HLA typing was missing for some donors at each locus, association tests included only the typed subset. In a later analysis, several top co-occurrence clusters were reported to appear linked to parvovirus B19, influenza, CMV and Epstein-Barr virus. Because the 87-base-pair reads could not distinguish some IMGT-functional V segments, including TRBV6-2 and TRBV6-3, those segments were excluded. Specific HLA alleles were associated with 18,000 or so TCR beta sequences at a false discovery rate of 0.05 in a later analysis. Most CMV-associated TCR beta chains appeared to be HLA-restricted in a later analysis, and the HLA associations seemed to be driven largely by CMV exposure. According to a later analysis, TCR association rates differed among HLA loci, with DRB1 alleles showing the most associated TCRs and HLA-C alleles showing the fewest. Immune exposure information for the cohort was limited to CMV serostatus. Only TCR beta chains were sequenced in this cohort, and the absence of alpha or paired-chain data limited detectable features. When HLA alleles, especially DR and DQ, strongly co-occurred, attributing TCR associations to individual alleles was difficult. Sequencing depth was assumed to be roughly uniform across donors in the presence/absence analyses, though that assumption may not hold. In a later analysis, HLA-associated TCR beta chains showed more clonal expansion and lower generation probabilities than non-associated chains that were equally common. A later genetic analysis associated a missense DCLRE1C variant with V-gene and J-gene trimming of TCR beta chains, and an independent cohort replicated the association. Cytomegalovirus status was reported to be diagnosed by the classifier with high specificity and sensitivity in both the original and validation cohorts. The authors suggested that the approach could potentially be extended to other disease states and immunological phenotypes. Linkage disequilibrium might explain the correlated functional status among segregating V segments, but an unknown experimental factor could not be excluded. A cluster of highly shared sequence variants was judged likely to represent a technical artifact of the sequencing pipeline. Most TCR sequences were observed very rarely across donors, whereas some public TCRs were present in many individuals. The earlier analysis of 587 of the donors excluded about 16 rarely observed V segments, including chromosome 9 orphons, because counts were too low. A further reported finding was that TCR beta sequences accurately predicted the HLA-A and HLA-B alleles for most subjects in the first cohort. The study listed approximately 150 TCR beta chains as associated with cytomegalovirus. Three of the identified cytomegalovirus-associated TCR beta chains were confirmed in vitro to be specific for cytomegalovirus antigens. An earlier analysis of approximately 570 of the donors showed that most TCR beta V segments appeared in productive rearrangements either about 87% or about 30% of the time, which broadly matched IMGT annotations. In a later genetic analysis, fewer N-insertions in productive TCRs were reported among donors in an Asian-associated ancestry cluster than the approximately 670-donor mean.

In total, 500 to 700 healthy bone marrow donors made up the cohort. At the time of sampling, every cohort member was nominally healthy, though immune exposures that went unrecorded were likely present. The donor was CMV seropositive and belonged to the group of 250 to 300 seropositive cohort members. A peripheral blood sample was provided by each donor, and peripheral blood mononuclear cells were used for TCR beta sequencing. Genomic DNA was extracted from the blood cell samples with the Qiagen DNeasy Blood Extraction Kit. The rearrangement combines TRBV7-9 with TRBJ2-3; perhaps TRBD2 is the D gene, with 7 bases matching. The sample taken for sequencing was PBMCs. The TCR originated in a man aged 45-65 years in good health and CMV-seropositive. CDR3 reads: CASSLEYGGLRPATQYF. The nucleotides read TGTGCCAGCAGCTTAGAATACGGGGGGCTCCGACCAGCCACGCAGTATTTT.